The rows below give T cell receptor beta chains drawn from one sample of a study of blood T cell repertoires in COVID-19. Libraries were prepared by immunoSEQ multiplex PCR; TCRdb keeps only in-frame clonotypes and omits some of them. The sample lists about 300,000 clones, just over 85% occurring once. The specimen was PBMCs or T cells enriched from blood (not recorded which). These receptors came from a man younger than 45 who had recovered from COVID-19. Each CDR3 is given with its conserved first and last residue. The D gene is left open where the match is weak. A row's size may be missing; if present it is once, few, many or a size class.

d_call: TRBD2; v_call: TRBV5-4; j_call: TRBJ2-5; clone_size: NA; cdr3_aa: CASSGGLAGGETQYF; cdr3_nt: TGTGCCAGCAGCGGGGGACTAGCGGGTGGGGAGACCCAGTACTTC
d_call: TRBD2; v_call: TRBV24-1; j_call: TRBJ2-3; clone_size: NA; cdr3_aa: CATSDPGTSGRDTQYF; cdr3_nt: TGTGCCACCAGTGATCCCGGGACTAGCGGGAGAGATACGCAGTATTTT
d_call: NA; v_call: TRBV7-2; j_call: TRBJ1-2; clone_size: NA; cdr3_aa: CASNPPQQVYGYTF; cdr3_nt: TGTGCCAGCAACCCGCCACAGCAGGTCTATGGCTACACCTTC
d_call: NA; v_call: TRBV18; j_call: TRBJ2-7; clone_size: NA; cdr3_aa: CASSPRSGYEQYF; cdr3_nt: TGTGCCAGCTCACCCCGGTCAGGCTACGAGCAGTACTTC
d_call: TRBD1; v_call: TRBV24-1; j_call: TRBJ1-2; clone_size: NA; cdr3_aa: CATSDSSLGTELYGYTF; cdr3_nt: TGTGCCACCAGTGATTCCTCTCTCGGGACAGAGCTTTATGGCTACACCTTC
d_call: TRBD1; v_call: TRBV2; j_call: TRBJ1-2; clone_size: NA; cdr3_aa: CASSESGQGYGYTF; cdr3_nt: TGTGCCAGCAGTGAATCGGGACAGGGCTATGGCTACACCTTC
d_call: TRBD2; v_call: TRBV28; j_call: TRBJ2-1; clone_size: NA; cdr3_aa: CATFVSGGKDEQFF; cdr3_nt: TGTGCCACCTTTGTTAGCGGGGGCAAGGATGAGCAGTTCTTC
d_call: NA; v_call: TRBV27; j_call: TRBJ1-1; clone_size: NA; cdr3_aa: CASSSLRQAEAFF; cdr3_nt: TGTGCCAGCAGTTCCCTAAGACAGGCAGAAGCTTTCTTT
d_call: NA; v_call: TRBV28; j_call: TRBJ1-1; clone_size: NA; cdr3_aa: CASSLLGGRGYTEAFF; cdr3_nt: TGTGCCAGCAGCCTTCTTGGGGGGAGAGGGTACACTGAAGCTTTCTTT
d_call: NA; v_call: TRBV7-9; j_call: TRBJ2-1; clone_size: NA; cdr3_aa: CASSPYNNEQFF; cdr3_nt: TGTGCCAGCAGCCCGTACAACAATGAGCAGTTCTTC
d_call: NA; v_call: TRBV24-1; j_call: TRBJ2-3; clone_size: NA; cdr3_aa: CATSDWGFGRGEDTQYF; cdr3_nt: TGTGCCACCAGTGATTGGGGGTTTGGCAGGGGGGAGGATACGCAGTATTTT
d_call: TRBD2; v_call: TRBV5-5; j_call: TRBJ2-2; clone_size: NA; cdr3_aa: CASSFSGGRAVSGELFF; cdr3_nt: TGTGCCAGCAGCTTCTCGGGCGGGAGGGCTGTCTCCGGGGAGCTGTTTTTT
d_call: TRBD1; v_call: TRBV29-1; j_call: TRBJ1-2; clone_size: NA; cdr3_aa: CSVGDSYGYTF; cdr3_nt: TGCAGCGTTGGGGACAGCTATGGCTACACCTTC
d_call: TRBD1; v_call: TRBV27; j_call: TRBJ2-7; clone_size: NA; cdr3_aa: CASSNSPGTGDYEQYF; cdr3_nt: TGTGCCAGCAGCAATTCCCCCGGGACAGGGGACTACGAGCAGTACTTC
d_call: NA; v_call: TRBV2; j_call: TRBJ1-2; clone_size: NA; cdr3_aa: CASSPGTLLGYGYTF; cdr3_nt: TGTGCCAGCTCCCCTGGGACTCTCCTGGGATATGGCTACACCTTC
d_call: TRBD1; v_call: TRBV7-6; j_call: TRBJ1-6; clone_size: NA; cdr3_aa: CASRKDRSYNSPLHF; cdr3_nt: TGTGCCAGCAGAAAGGACAGGTCTTATAATTCACCCCTCCACTTT
d_call: NA; v_call: TRBV28; j_call: TRBJ1-5; clone_size: NA; cdr3_aa: CASSSPGGGQPQHF; cdr3_nt: TGTGCCAGCAGTTCGCCCGGGGGAGGTCAGCCCCAGCATTTT
d_call: NA; v_call: TRBV6-2/TRBV6-3; j_call: TRBJ1-4; clone_size: NA; cdr3_aa: CASSMGRGNEKLFF; cdr3_nt: TGTGCCAGCAGCATGGGCAGGGGTAACGAAAAACTGTTTTTT
d_call: NA; v_call: TRBV7-2; j_call: TRBJ2-1; clone_size: NA; cdr3_aa: CASSFSGSYNEQFF; cdr3_nt: TGTGCCAGCAGCTTTAGCGGCTCCTACAATGAGCAGTTCTTC
d_call: TRBD1; v_call: TRBV7-9; j_call: TRBJ2-1; clone_size: NA; cdr3_aa: CASSLGTGVIHEQFF; cdr3_nt: TGTGCCAGCAGCTTAGGGACAGGGGTTATCCATGAGCAGTTCTTC
d_call: TRBD2; v_call: TRBV2; j_call: TRBJ2-7; clone_size: NA; cdr3_aa: CASRLAGYEQYF; cdr3_nt: TGTGCCAGCCGGCTAGCGGGCTACGAGCAGTACTTC
d_call: TRBD2; v_call: TRBV4-1; j_call: TRBJ2-5; clone_size: NA; cdr3_aa: CASSPTSGTPTGGETQYF; cdr3_nt: TGCGCCAGCAGCCCGACTAGCGGGACCCCGACGGGTGGGGAGACCCAGTACTTC
d_call: NA; v_call: TRBV6-5; j_call: TRBJ1-1; clone_size: once; cdr3_aa: CASSYQANTEAFF; cdr3_nt: TGTGCCAGCAGTTATCAGGCGAACACTGAAGCTTTCTTT
d_call: NA; v_call: TRBV7-6; j_call: TRBJ2-7; clone_size: NA; cdr3_aa: CASSLERHPGGEQYF; cdr3_nt: TGTGCCAGCAGCTTGGAACGACACCCTGGTGGCGAGCAGTACTTC
d_call: TRBD1; v_call: TRBV23-1; j_call: TRBJ2-2; clone_size: NA; cdr3_aa: CASSQPQTGWDTGELFF; cdr3_nt: TGCGCCAGCAGTCAACCTCAGACAGGGTGGGACACCGGGGAGCTGTTTTTT
d_call: NA; v_call: TRBV5-8; j_call: TRBJ2-1; clone_size: NA; cdr3_aa: CASSWGIAYNEQFF; cdr3_nt: TGTGCCAGCAGCTGGGGCATCGCGTACAATGAGCAGTTCTTC
d_call: TRBD2; v_call: TRBV13; j_call: TRBJ2-1; clone_size: NA; cdr3_aa: CASSLEAQVGTSGGIEQFF; cdr3_nt: TGTGCCAGCAGCTTAGAAGCACAGGTCGGGACTAGCGGTGGGATTGAGCAGTTCTTC
d_call: NA; v_call: TRBV7-9; j_call: TRBJ2-7; clone_size: NA; cdr3_aa: CASSPSKSLGYEQYF; cdr3_nt: TGTGCCAGCAGCCCCTCTAAGTCCCTAGGATACGAGCAGTACTTC
d_call: TRBD2; v_call: TRBV10-2; j_call: TRBJ2-5; clone_size: NA; cdr3_aa: CASIGGGAVRYLQETQYF; cdr3_nt: TGCGCCAGCATAGGCGGGGGGGCCGTCCGTTACCTCCAAGAGACCCAGTACTTC
d_call: NA; v_call: TRBV3-1/TRBV3-2; j_call: TRBJ2-5; clone_size: NA; cdr3_aa: CASSQVGGGETQYF; cdr3_nt: TGTGCCAGCAGCCAAGTGGGAGGGGGAGAGACCCAGTACTTC
d_call: NA; v_call: TRBV27; j_call: TRBJ2-3; clone_size: NA; cdr3_aa: CASSLSGPGASTDTQYF; cdr3_nt: TGTGCCAGCAGTTTATCAGGCCCGGGAGCCAGCACAGATACGCAGTATTTT
d_call: NA; v_call: TRBV7-2; j_call: TRBJ2-1; clone_size: NA; cdr3_aa: CASSSGGQPYNEQFF; cdr3_nt: TGTGCCAGCAGCTCCGGGGGGCAGCCCTACAATGAGCAGTTCTTC
d_call: NA; v_call: TRBV19; j_call: TRBJ1-6; clone_size: NA; cdr3_aa: CASSSSRGNSPLHF; cdr3_nt: TGTGCCAGTAGTAGCTCAAGGGGAAATTCACCCCTCCACTTT
d_call: NA; v_call: TRBV5-1; j_call: TRBJ2-1; clone_size: NA; cdr3_aa: CASSLTSRGTNEQFF; cdr3_nt: TGCGCCAGCAGCCTTACTAGTAGGGGGACCAATGAGCAGTTCTTC
d_call: NA; v_call: TRBV18; j_call: TRBJ2-3; clone_size: NA; cdr3_aa: CASSPPQDTQYF; cdr3_nt: TGTGCCAGCTCACCACCACAGGATACGCAGTATTTT
d_call: TRBD1; v_call: TRBV24-1; j_call: TRBJ1-2; clone_size: NA; cdr3_aa: CATSDPRQGAWDYGYTF; cdr3_nt: TGTGCCACCAGTGACCCAAGACAGGGGGCCTGGGACTATGGCTACACCTTC
d_call: TRBD1; v_call: TRBV5-1; j_call: TRBJ1-1; clone_size: NA; cdr3_aa: CASSSGTGGTEAFF; cdr3_nt: TGCGCCAGCAGCTCCGGGACAGGGGGCACTGAAGCTTTCTTT
d_call: TRBD2; v_call: TRBV7-2; j_call: TRBJ2-7; clone_size: once; cdr3_aa: CASSLAGLAGADEQYF; cdr3_nt: TGTGCCAGCAGCTTAGCGGGACTAGCGGGAGCCGACGAGCAGTACTTC
d_call: NA; v_call: TRBV4-1; j_call: TRBJ1-2; clone_size: NA; cdr3_aa: CASSQLSGGNYGYTF; cdr3_nt: TGCGCCAGCAGCCAACTCTCAGGCGGGAACTATGGCTACACCTTC
d_call: NA; v_call: TRBV6-2/TRBV6-3; j_call: TRBJ2-1; clone_size: NA; cdr3_aa: CASSYSRGSYNEQFF; cdr3_nt: TGTGCCAGCAGTTACTCGCGGGGCTCATACAATGAGCAGTTCTTC
d_call: NA; v_call: TRBV10-3; j_call: TRBJ2-5; clone_size: NA; cdr3_aa: CAISDLRGQETQYF; cdr3_nt: TGTGCCATCAGTGATTTACGAGGGCAAGAGACCCAGTACTTC
d_call: TRBD2; v_call: TRBV9; j_call: TRBJ2-7; clone_size: once; cdr3_aa: CASSVEGGGGEQYF; cdr3_nt: TGTGCCAGCAGCGTAGAGGGCGGGGGAGGCGAGCAGTACTTC
d_call: NA; v_call: TRBV6-5; j_call: TRBJ1-1; clone_size: NA; cdr3_aa: CASSQAGNAEAFF; cdr3_nt: TGTGCCAGCAGCCAAGCAGGGAACGCTGAAGCTTTCTTT
d_call: TRBD2; v_call: TRBV6-5; j_call: TRBJ2-5; clone_size: NA; cdr3_aa: CASSSTSGRWETQYF; cdr3_nt: TGTGCCAGCAGTTCGACTAGCGGGAGGTGGGAGACCCAGTACTTC
d_call: NA; v_call: TRBV7-6; j_call: TRBJ1-6; clone_size: NA; cdr3_aa: CASSLGLGDSPLHF; cdr3_nt: TGTGCCAGCAGCTTAGGACTCGGGGATTCACCCCTCCACTTT
d_call: TRBD2; v_call: TRBV11-2; j_call: TRBJ2-1; clone_size: NA; cdr3_aa: CASSFFSSGVYNEQFF; cdr3_nt: TGTGCCAGCAGCTTCTTTTCTAGCGGGGTGTACAATGAGCAGTTCTTC
d_call: NA; v_call: TRBV4-1; j_call: TRBJ2-2; clone_size: NA; cdr3_aa: CASSQARGKNTGELFF; cdr3_nt: TGCGCCAGCAGCCAGGCCCGGGGGAAGAACACCGGGGAGCTGTTTTTT
d_call: NA; v_call: TRBV5-1; j_call: TRBJ1-1; clone_size: NA; cdr3_aa: CASRDSDNTEAFF; cdr3_nt: TGCGCCAGCAGGGACAGCGACAACACTGAAGCTTTCTTT
d_call: TRBD2; v_call: TRBV18; j_call: TRBJ2-2; clone_size: NA; cdr3_aa: CASSPGTSGANTGELFF; cdr3_nt: TGTGCCAGCTCACCCGGGACTAGCGGCGCGAACACCGGGGAGCTGTTTTTT
d_call: TRBD2; v_call: TRBV27; j_call: TRBJ2-7; clone_size: NA; cdr3_aa: CASSTPGGAENYEQYF; cdr3_nt: TGTGCCAGCAGTACCCCCGGGGGGGCCGAAAACTACGAGCAGTACTTC
d_call: TRBD1; v_call: TRBV10-1; j_call: TRBJ1-3; clone_size: NA; cdr3_aa: CASSGDPQGALSGNTIYF; cdr3_nt: TGCGCCAGCAGTGGGGACCCACAGGGGGCGCTTTCTGGAAACACCATATATTTT
d_call: TRBD1; v_call: TRBV2; j_call: TRBJ2-1; clone_size: few; cdr3_aa: CASDRDRAYNEQFF; cdr3_nt: TGTGCCAGCGACAGGGACAGGGCTTACAATGAGCAGTTCTTC
d_call: NA; v_call: TRBV28; j_call: TRBJ1-6; clone_size: NA; cdr3_aa: CATMPTGLNSPLHF; cdr3_nt: TGTGCCACCATGCCCACAGGTTTAAATTCACCCCTCCACTTT
d_call: NA; v_call: TRBV3-1/TRBV3-2; j_call: TRBJ2-5; clone_size: NA; cdr3_aa: CASSQRRETQYF; cdr3_nt: TGTGCCAGCAGCCAGCGGCGGGAGACCCAGTACTTC